This TCR beta chain was sequenced in a study of blood T cells in healthy people across ages. The CDR3 contains 13 residues. Germline-derived CDR1 and CDR2 are SGHRS and YFSETQ. V dropped 0 bases and J dropped 2 bases, with 5 bases sitting between them. This clonotype has at least ten counts. Using a J-beta primer mix together with a sample-barcoded 5' primer, a second PCR was run for 7 to 11 cycles. TCRdb processed the 5' RACE reads anew with MiXCR; each CDR3 protein has one entry. The sample carries 500,000 to 650,000 distinct CDR3 sequences, about 27% recorded once. This same sample was also part of a study on T cells of mothers and their children. From that second work: Added by the second PCR's M1S primer were sample barcodes and 2-4 random nucleotides.

Input material: blood. This clonotype originated in a boy between 2 and 10 years old in good health. The chain has TRBV5-1 and TRBJ2-5; the D is unclear. The CDR3 loop reads CASSLVLQETQYF. CDR3 nucleotide sequence: TGCGCCAGCAGCTTGGTCCTACAAGAGACCCAGTACTTC.